This T cell receptor (beta chain) was sequenced for a study of PD-1 blockade in classical Hodgkin lymphoma. This clone is medium-sized in the sample. This CDR3 is built from 13 residues. Trimming cost V 10 bases and J 2 bases; bases outside gene matches: 6. CDR1 and CDR2 from the germline V gene are LNHDA and SQIVND (reference sequence). Generated by immunoSEQ multiplex PCR, the TCRdb table keeps only in-frame clones and is missing some. The sample contains approximately 99,000 clones, approximately 80% of which appear only once. No patient escaped relapse after autologous stem cell transplantation, and brentuximab vedotin exposure varied.

The sequences come from peripheral blood mononuclear cells (PBMCs), collected before the second cycle of nivolumab. The TCR was taken from a human donor with classical Hodgkin lymphoma. The chain recombines TRBV19 with TRBJ2-3, with 7 positions matching TRBD1. CDR3 DNA: TGTGCCACCGAGGGACAGACCACAGATACGCAGTATTTT. The encoded protein is CATEGQTTDTQYF.